This entry lists 10 T cell receptor beta chains sequenced from one sample in a study of response to subunit inactivated influenza vaccine. TCRdb itself ran the RT-PCR reads through MiXCR, one entry per CDR3 protein. This sample has around 170,000 distinct CDR3 sequences, with about 10% found just once. This specimen consisted of CD8+ T cells sorted from PBMCs, obtained roughly 24 months after vaccination. The receptor set was obtained from a man in his fifties or sixties who received an inactivated influenza vaccine.

J is TRBJ1-5 and V is TRBV28; no clear D. From germline, CDR1 is MDHEN and CDR2 SYDVKM. The V end lost 5 bases, the J end lost 0 bases, and 11 bases lay between the germline ends. The CDR3 contains 15 residues. CDR3 bases: TGTGCCAGCAGTATCCCCGGGCATAGCAATCAGCCCCAGCATTTT. Translating gives CASSIPGHSNQPQHF.

This rearrangement joins TRBV2 to TRBJ1-1, with a tentative D call TRBD1 (5 bases). The CDR3 contains 16 residues. Germline assignment: CDR1 SNHLY and CDR2 FYNNEI. The germline V and J ends were trimmed by 2 bases and 5 bases, with 18 bases remaining between them. The CDR3 DNA is TGTGCCAGCAGTGAAAGTGGGGGGTTGGGGCTAACTGAAGCTTTCTTT. As protein: CASSESGGLGLTEAFF.

V gene TRBV29-1 combines with J gene TRBJ2-7, with D possibly TRBD2 on 5 matching bases. Trimming shortened V by 1 base and J by 1 base, and 8 bases separated the two germline ends. Germline V lookup: CDR1 SQVTM, CDR2 ANQGSEA. The CDR3 extends over 13 amino acids. CDR3 loop: CSVEAGKSYEQYF. CDR3 DNA sequence: TGCAGCGTTGAAGCGGGAAAGTCCTACGAGCAGTACTTC.

The chain combines TRBV20-1 with TRBJ2-2; 11 bases align to TRBD2. The V and J ends lost 5 bases and 3 bases, in that order; junction bases with no gene match: 5. This CDR3 has 15 residues. CDR1 is DFQATT and CDR2 is SNEGSKA in the germline V gene (reference sequence). CDR3 nucleotides: TGCAGTGCTCCCTTAGCGGGGGGGCACACCGGGGAGCTGTTTTTT. Amino acid sequence: CSAPLAGGHTGELFF.

This clonotype was counted a few times. This chain links TRBV21-1 with TRBJ2-1; the table's D call of TRBD1 was not tested on the DNA. TRBV21-1 is noted as a pseudogene. The length of the CDR3 is 15 residues. CDR3 nucleotide sequence: TGTGCCGGAAAAACGGACAGGGGGCCCTACAATGAGCAGTTCTTC. Protein product: CAGKTDRGPYNEQFF.

This clonotype has a handful of counts. J is TRBJ2-1 and V is TRBV14, with unresolved D. The CDR3 has 20 amino acids. Germline loops: CDR1 SGHDN, CDR2 FVKESK. Between the trimmed V and J ends, which lost 1 base and 4 bases, there was a span of 26 bases. Here the CDR3 reads CASSQGPRVSNTAFYNEQFF. DNA of the CDR3: TGTGCCAGCAGCCAAGGCCCCAGAGTTTCGAATACTGCCTTTTACAATGAGCAGTTCTTC.

The chain has TRBV28 and TRBJ2-1; maybe TRBD2 (6 bases). The CDR3 is 15 amino acids. V gave up 4 bases and J gave up 3 bases, with 13 bases separating them. Germline CDR1 reads MDHEN; CDR2 reads SYDVKM. CDR3 nucleotide sequence: TGTGCCAGCAGTTGGGGGGAAGGTGGCTACAATGAGCAGTTCTTC. Translating it yields CASSWGEGGYNEQFF.

This clonotype has just a few counts. The genes are TRBV3-1 and TRBJ1-4; D gene ambiguous. CDR1 is LGHDT and CDR2 is YNNKEL in the germline V gene (reference sequence). The CDR3 is made up of 15 amino acids. V lost 0 bases and J 5 bases, leaving 10 bases between the germline ends. The CDR3 sequence is CASSQDWSENEKLFF. The CDR3 nucleotides read TGTGCCAGCAGCCAAGATTGGTCAGAAAATGAAAAACTGTTTTTT.

This clonotype was seen at least ten times. V usage is TRBV11-2 and J usage is TRBJ2-3; D possibly uses TRBD1 or TRBD2 (6 bases each). Germline V gene sequence: CDR1 SGHAT, CDR2 FQNNGV. The CDR3 sequence is 16 residues long. Deletions cut 1 base from V and 1 base from J, with 12 bases between. In nucleotides, the CDR3 is TGTGCCAGCAGCTTAGGGGGGGCATCGGGCACAGATACGCAGTATTTT. Protein: CASSLGGASGTDTQYF.

This clonotype has ten or more counts. The chain has TRBV19 and TRBJ2-7; a weak D match, TRBD2 (5 bases). CDR3 length: 13 amino acids. Trimming took 4 bases from V and 7 from J, leaving 14 bases between them. The germline gives CDR1 LNHDA, CDR2 SQIVND (reference sequence). The CDR3 sequence: CASSTDGGLEQYF. DNA of the CDR3: TGTGCCAGTAGTACCGACGGAGGTCTGGAGCAGTACTTC.